A selection of T cell receptor beta chains follows, all from one sample in a study of cytomegalovirus exposure and HLA in healthy donors. Generated by immunoSEQ multiplex PCR, the TCRdb table keeps only in-frame clones and is missing some. Seen here are tens of thousands of clones, 80% to 90% observed once, and the top ten hold about an eighth. The sequenced material came from PBMCs. The receptors originated from a woman aged 25 to 39 in good health and CMV-seropositive. Each CDR3 is given with its conserved first and last residue. D genes are given only for firm matches. A row's size may be missing; if present it is once, few, many or a size class.

>NA|TRBJ2-3|TRBD2|14|TRBV5-1
TGCGCCAGCAGCTTTACTAGCGGGAGTAATACGCAGTATTTT
CASSFTSGSNTQYF
>NA|TRBJ2-7|NA|12|TRBV7-9
TGTGCCAGCAGCCCCCAGTCCTACGAGCAGTACTTC
CASSPQSYEQYF
>NA|TRBJ1-6|NA|17|TRBV5-6
TGTGCCAGCAGCTTGGCCAAATCTAGGACAGTTTTTACACCCCTCCACTTT
CASSLAKSRTVFTPLHF
>NA|TRBJ1-1|NA|18|TRBV28
TGTGCCAGCAGTTTCCCAGCTAGTAACAGGGCCGTGAACACTGAAGCTTTCTTT
CASSFPASNRAVNTEAFF
>NA|TRBJ2-7|NA|20|TRBV6-7
TGTGCCAGCAGTTGGCCAACTTCCGGGGCGGGGTCCGGCGGAACTTACGAGCAGTACTTC
CASSWPTSGAGSGGTYEQYF
>NA|TRBJ1-5|NA|14|TRBV28
TGTGCCAGCAGACTTTGGGGGCCAAATCAGCCCCAGCATTTT
CASRLWGPNQPQHF
>NA|TRBJ1-5|NA|15|TRBV19
TGTGCCAGTAGTATAGTAGGGGATAGCAATCAGCCCCAGCATTTT
CASSIVGDSNQPQHF
>once|TRBJ1-1|TRBD1|14|TRBV5-1
TGCGCCAGCAGCTCAGGGGGCGTATACACTGAAGCTTTCTTT
CASSSGGVYTEAFF
>NA|TRBJ1-1|TRBD1|13|TRBV18
TGTGCCAGCCCCAAGACAGGGGACACTGAAGCTTTCTTT
CASPKTGDTEAFF
>NA|TRBJ2-5|NA|14|TRBV27
TGTGCCAGCAGTTACCGTCGGGGCCAAGAGACCCAGTACTTC
CASSYRRGQETQYF
>NA|TRBJ2-4|TRBD2|14|TRBV6-5
TGTGCCAGCAGCACCCGCGGGGGTGGTAACATTCAGTACTTC
CASSTRGGGNIQYF
>few|TRBJ2-3|TRBD2|18|TRBV25-1
TGTGCCAGCAGTGAAATGAAAATGGGCGGGAGGGCGGCAGATACGCAGTATTTT
CASSEMKMGGRAADTQYF
>NA|TRBJ1-3|TRBD1|13|TRBV11-2
TGTGCCAGCAGCCCCATAGACAGGGACACCATATATTTT
CASSPIDRDTIYF
>NA|TRBJ2-5|NA|14|TRBV19
TGTGCCAGTAGCCGTTCTAGCGCCCAAGAGACCCAGTACTTC
CASSRSSAQETQYF